This TCR beta chain appears in the sequencing data of a study of blood T cell repertoires in COVID-19 (dated by TCRdb to the early 2020s). As for the study more broadly: Samples from collaborators originated in the United States, Italy and Spain and spanned both the acute and convalescent phases of COVID-19. The sample metadata nearly always contained a de-identified subject ID, COVID-19 status, age in years and sex. The material from the prospective study consisted of cDNA or gDNA derived from T cells, B-cell-depleted T cells, or PBMCs. The dataset comprised deeply sampled blood TCRbeta repertoires from subjects exposed to, actively infected with, or recovered from COVID-19. HLA class I and class II types, where available, came from metadata supplied by the sample provider rather than from assay-based typing. The repertoires were released in a freely available public database meant as a resource for research on the immune response to SARS-CoV-2. The samples were drawn from two sources: the first 160 participants of the ongoing ImmuneRACE study, and 1,000 to 1,500 subjects contributed by 6 global collaborators.

The CDR3 spans 16 residues, from the cysteine through the phenylalanine. The CDR3 DNA has 48 bases and is translated from base 1. Ends trimmed: V by 2 bases, J by 4 bases; bases unmatched to a gene: 11. Looking up the germline V gene (reference sequence) yields CDR1 SGHNT and CDR2 YYREEE. Broad study findings and their caveats: The quantity of clinical and demographic metadata differed by source and by participant and was supplied without curation.

Enrolling through a virtual design, the prospective study's participants ranged in age from roughly 18 to 95 years and lived across some 23 United States geographic areas. To assign participants to cohorts, the prospective study relied on clinical history that participants themselves reported in a screening survey and a study questionnaire. Exposed participants had been in contact, within 2 weeks of entering the study, with a person who had a PCR-confirmed or clinician-diagnosed case of COVID-19. In the prospective study, mobile phlebotomists collected whole blood, serum and a nasopharyngeal or oropharyngeal swab from each participant. Participants in the prospective study had the option to provide additional blood draws and questionnaires over an approximately 2-month period. Before DNA extraction, blood samples from the prospective study were shipped at room temperature or frozen. Comment on this clone: The specificity of this receptor is unknown. The sample holds no much larger clone one base away, and base qualities are not on file.

The immunoSEQ Assay, a bias-controlled multiplex PCR, was used to amplify TCRbeta CDR3 regions from genomic DNA. Concerning the study's data processing: Within the assay, amplification of reference gene primers was used to estimate how many nucleated cells each sample contained. Sequence reads were collapsed and filtered to measure the absolute abundance of every unique TCRbeta CDR3 rearrangement. For each sample, productive Simpson clonality was calculated as the square root of Simpson's diversity index across productive rearrangements. The table comes from immuneACCESS by way of TCRdb, which keeps in-frame sequences with V and J called. Part of the clones is missing from these tables; in studies checked, under half for an unresolved V gene and the rest for unknown reasons. That table furnishes V, J and clone size, whereas the DNA furnished D and trimming. The sample includes a few hundred thousand clones, with approximately 84% observed a single time. The ten top clones hold more than 6.5% of the sample.

This chain is built from TRBV5-4 and TRBJ1-1, and TRBD1 matches 7 of the central bases. This clonotype originated in a woman aged 45-60 years who had been exposed to COVID-19. Sequencing was performed on PBMCs or T cells enriched from blood (not recorded which). The nucleotides read TGTGCCAGCAGCTTTTCTATTCTCGGGACAGCCACTGAAGCTTTCTTT. Its protein is CASSFSILGTATEAFF.